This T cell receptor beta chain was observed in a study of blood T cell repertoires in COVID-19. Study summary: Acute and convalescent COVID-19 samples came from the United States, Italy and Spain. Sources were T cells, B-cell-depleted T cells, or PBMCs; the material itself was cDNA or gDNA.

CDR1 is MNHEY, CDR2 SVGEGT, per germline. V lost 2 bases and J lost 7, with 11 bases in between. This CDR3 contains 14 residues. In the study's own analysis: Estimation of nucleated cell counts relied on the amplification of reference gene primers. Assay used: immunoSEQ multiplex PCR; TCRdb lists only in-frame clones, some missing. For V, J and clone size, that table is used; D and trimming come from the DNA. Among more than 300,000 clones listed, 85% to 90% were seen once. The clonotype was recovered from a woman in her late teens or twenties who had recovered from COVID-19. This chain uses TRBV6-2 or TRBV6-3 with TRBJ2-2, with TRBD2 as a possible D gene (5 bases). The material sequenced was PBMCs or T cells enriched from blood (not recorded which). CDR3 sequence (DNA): TGTGCCAGCAGTTACACTAGTGATGGCGGGGAGCTGTTTTTT. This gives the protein CASSYTSDGGELFF.